The clone carrying this TCR beta chain showed up just a few times. Its specificity is unknown. The length of the CDR3 is 15 residues. The germline V and J ends were trimmed by 3 bases and 5 bases, with 17 bases remaining between them. Germline V gene data show CDR1 as LNHDA and CDR2 as SQIVND (reference sequence). TCRdb keeps only in-frame clones here, not all; method: immunoSEQ multiplex PCR. The sample shows 150,000 or so clones, roughly 90% of them seen only once. The sample is drawn from a study of T cell responses to AZD1222 COVID-19 vaccine. At the level of the study: Timing groups of about 4 and about 12 weeks for second doses were pooled. Whole-study results and caveats: In the spike-specific TCR repertoire, nearly half reportedly target unmutated variant regions. The donors showed a predominance of white British ancestry and of females, with possible underestimation of clonal diversity.

The sample in question was peripheral blood, obtained on day 0 of AZD1222 vaccination. The rearrangement joins TRBV19 to TRBJ2-7; tentatively, D is TRBD1 (5 bases). The TCR was taken from an adult in good health. CDR3: CASSIQGAYHDEQYF. CDR3 nucleotide sequence: TGTGCCAGTAGTATTCAAGGGGCCTATCACGACGAGCAGTACTTC.